These 29 T cell receptor beta chains were sequenced from one sample in a study of cytomegalovirus exposure and HLA in healthy donors. 13 Jbeta primers and 60 Vbeta primers were used for the PCR. TCRdb's table, derived via immunoSEQ multiplex PCR, lists solely in-frame clones and lacks some. The sample lists about 150,000 clones; around 77% were seen once. Sequencing was performed on PBMCs. These receptors were collected from a woman between 35 and 50 years old in good health and CMV-seropositive.

This clone was detected only once. V gene TRBV7-9 combines with J gene TRBJ2-2, with unresolved D. V was cut by 7 bases and J by 4 bases, with 13 bases left in between. The germline CDR1 and CDR2 sequences are SEHNR and FQNEAQ (reference sequence). The CDR3 sequence is 14 residues long. The CDR3 DNA follows: TGTGCCAGCACCTCGAGCGCTGGCACCGGGGAGCTGTTTTTT. This gives the protein CASTSSAGTGELFF.

The chain recombines TRBV2 with TRBJ2-2; a weak D match, TRBD1 (6 bases). The CDR3 has 13 residues. Per the germline V gene, CDR1 is SNHLY and CDR2 is FYNNEI. V was clipped by 8 bases and J by 5 bases, with 12 bases between them. The CDR3 sequence is CASGQRSTGELFF. In DNA form, the CDR3 reads TGTGCCAGCGGACAGCGGTCGACCGGGGAGCTGTTTTTT.

The J gene is TRBJ2-7, the V gene TRBV19, with TRBD1 identical over 9 bases. The germline V gene has CDR1 LNHDA and CDR2 SQIVND (reference sequence). Germline trimming cut 5 bases from V and 6 bases from J; bases unmatched to any gene: 8. The CDR3 is 14 amino acids. CDR3 nucleotide sequence: TGTGCCAGTAGTTCCGGGACAGGGCTGGGCGAGCAGTACTTC. Amino acids: CASSSGTGLGEQYF.

This clone was detected only a few times. The gene calls are TRBV2 and TRBJ1-2; D is unclear. The CDR3 runs 14 residues. V was trimmed by 7 bases and J by 8 bases, leaving 20 bases between them. The germline CDR1 and CDR2 sequences are SNHLY and FYNNEI. The CDR3 bases are TGTGCCAGCACCCAGAGAACGACGGGAAACGGCTACACCTTC. The encoded protein is CASTQRTTGNGYTF.

Remarks on this clone: Germline is not matched at one junction end, which may reflect a read error. The gene calls are TRBV5-1 and TRBJ1-1; 7 bases line up with TRBD1. There are 15 residues in the CDR3. The germline gives CDR1 SGHRS, CDR2 YFSETQ. The CDR3 protein is CASSLVFQGEAAAFF. CDR3 nucleotide sequence: TGCGCCAGCAGTTTGGTATTTCAGGGGGAAGCAGCAGCTTTCTTT.

The chain combines TRBV5-1 with TRBJ2-5, with 13 bases that match TRBD2. The junction had 8 bases not matched to a gene; V was cut back by 4 bases and J by 5 bases. The CDR3 loop spans 16 amino acids. Germline-derived CDR1 and CDR2 are SGHRS and YFSETQ. CDR3: CASSVTSGGGSETQYF. The DNA of the CDR3 is TGCGCCAGCAGCGTCACTAGCGGGGGGGGCAGTGAGACCCAGTACTTC.

A single count supports this clone. This CDR3 is CASSEDGGGRSSYEQYF. CDR3 nucleotide sequence: TGTGCCAGCAGTGAAGATGGTGGGGGGAGGAGCTCCTACGAGCAGTACTTC. V gene TRBV6-1 combines with J gene TRBJ2-7, with a weak D call TRBD2 (6 bases). This CDR3 contains 17 residues. V lost 1 base and J 0 bases, leaving 16 bases between the germline ends. In germline, CDR1 is MNHNS, CDR2 SASEGT.

This chain uses TRBV5-5 with TRBJ1-6; 9 bases map to TRBD1. The CDR3 sequence is 16 residues long. J lost 9 bases, V lost 3 bases, and 10 bases had no gene match. From germline, CDR1 is SGHKS and CDR2 YYEKEE (reference sequence). The CDR3 is CASSWDPGQGSSPLHF. CDR3 DNA: TGTGCCAGCAGCTGGGACCCGGGACAGGGTAGTTCACCCCTCCACTTT.

The genes are TRBV6-6 and TRBJ2-7; TRBD1 agrees at 8 bases. The germline V gene encodes CDR1 MNHNY and CDR2 SVGAGI (reference sequence). The CDR3 consists of 14 residues. J was trimmed by 2 bases and V by 6 bases; bases with no gene match: 6. The CDR3 coding sequence is TGTGCCAGCAGACAAGACAGGGGTGCCTACGAGCAGTACTTC. Protein product: CASRQDRGAYEQYF.

The table lists this clone with a few counts. At one end the junction does not follow the germline gene, possibly because of a read error. This sequence joins TRBV27 and TRBJ2-6; the match to TRBD1 covers 8 bases. The germline gives CDR1 MNHEY, CDR2 SMNVEV (reference sequence). The CDR3 is made up of 18 amino acids. CDR3 region: CASRPIGQGNSVANVLTF. The DNA for the CDR3 is TGTGCCAGCAGGCCGATAGGACAGGGAAACTCTGTGGCCAACGTCCTGACTTTC.

The chain joins TRBV5-1 to TRBJ1-4; D is uncertain. There are 14 residues in the CDR3. Germline CDR1 reads SGHRS; CDR2 reads YFSETQ. V was clipped by 1 base and J by 4 bases, with 8 bases between them. Here the CDR3 DNA reads TGCGCCAGCAGCTTGCGGGAGGGTAATGAAAAACTGTTTTTT. Its translation: CASSLREGNEKLFF.

The rearrangement uses TRBV13 and TRBJ2-2, with TRBD2 matching over 8 bases. Germline lookup yields CDR1 PRHDT and CDR2 FYEKMQ (reference sequence). The V gene end was trimmed by 1 base and the J gene end by 2 bases; junction bases not matched to a gene: 3. The CDR3 consists of 16 residues. CDR3 coding DNA: TGTGCCAGCAGCTTAGTGATAGCGGGAAACACCGGGGAGCTGTTTTTT. Translating it yields CASSLVIAGNTGELFF.

The rearrangement joins TRBV4-1 to TRBJ1-1; no firm D call. The V gene lost 3 bases and the J gene lost 0 bases, with 14 bases spanning the gap. Germline-derived CDR1 and CDR2 are MGHRA and YSYEKL. The CDR3 runs to 16 residues. The CDR3 coding sequence is TGCGCCAGCAGCCATGATACGGTCCGGGTGAACACTGAAGCTTTCTTT. Amino acid sequence: CASSHDTVRVNTEAFF.

This chain connects TRBV18 to TRBJ1-2, with TRBD1 matching 8 bases. Germline CDR1 is KGHSH and CDR2 is LQKENI. This CDR3 comprises 13 residues. Trimming took 2 bases from V and 8 from J; bases not matched to a gene: 4. The CDR3 loop is CASSPGQGMGYTF. CDR3 DNA: TGTGCCAGCTCACCAGGACAGGGTATGGGCTACACCTTC.

This chain joins TRBV7-9 and TRBJ1-2; the match to TRBD1 covers 7 bases. The germline CDR1 and CDR2 sequences are SEHNR and FQNEAQ (reference sequence). The V gene end was trimmed by 1 base and the J gene end by 7 bases; junction bases not matched to a gene: 9. This CDR3 is built from 15 residues. CDR3: CASSLDDRATFGYTF. The CDR3, as DNA: TGTGCCAGCAGCTTAGACGACAGGGCTACCTTTGGCTACACCTTC. The full variable domain, rest sourced from reference TRBV7-9 and TRBJ1-2, is DTGVSQNPRHKITKRGQNVTFRCDPISEHNRLYWYRQTLGQGPEFLTYFQNEAQLEKSRLLSDRFSAERPKGSFSTLEIQRTEQGDSAMYLCASSLDDRATFGYTFGSGTRLTVV.

The table lists this clone with a count of one. The chain recombines TRBV28 with TRBJ2-7; TRBD1 agrees at 9 bases. Germline-derived CDR1 and CDR2 are MDHEN and SYDVKM. J gave up 2 bases and V 9 bases, and 8 bases lay outside the gene matches. The CDR3 spans 14 residues. The CDR3 sequence: CASAPRDRAYEQYF. The CDR3, as DNA: TGTGCCAGTGCTCCCCGGGACAGGGCCTACGAGCAGTACTTC. The entire variable domain, with the rest obtained from reference TRBV28 and TRBJ2-7, is as follows: DVKVTQSSRYLVKRTGEKVFLECVQDMDHENMFWYRQDPGLGLRLIYFSYDVKMKEKGDIPEGYSVSREKKERFSLILESASTNQTSMYLCASAPRDRAYEQYFGPGTRLTVT.

The chain uses TRBV27 and TRBJ2-3, with D uncertain. Germline assignment: CDR1 MNHEY and CDR2 SMNVEV (reference sequence). V gave up 3 bases and J gave up 0 bases, with 7 bases separating them. The CDR3 totals 14 residues. CDR3 DNA: TGTGCCAGCAGTTTCATTACTAGCACAGATACGCAGTATTTT. It translates to CASSFITSTDTQYF.

The chain recombines TRBV7-9 with TRBJ1-1; TRBD1 matches at 8 bases. CDR1 is SEHNR and CDR2 is FQNEAQ in the germline V gene (reference sequence). V lost 5 bases to trimming and J lost 1 base; unmatched junction nucleotides: 6. There are 15 residues in the CDR3. The DNA of the CDR3 is TGTGCCAGCAGCCCCTCTGGACAGGGGAACACTGAAGCTTTCTTT. Translated: CASSPSGQGNTEAFF.

This chain joins TRBV6-1 and TRBJ1-1, with 10 bases identical to TRBD1. The germline gives CDR1 MNHNS, CDR2 SASEGT. The junction had 15 bases not matched to a gene; V was cut back by 3 bases and J by 5 bases. There are 18 residues in the CDR3. CDR3 region: CASSEVHIGTGVRTEAFF. In DNA, the CDR3 is TGTGCCAGCAGTGAGGTCCACATCGGGACAGGGGTACGGACTGAAGCTTTCTTT.

The gene calls are TRBV5-1 and TRBJ2-5; a possible D gene is TRBD2 (6 bases). CDR1 SGHRS and CDR2 YFSETQ come from the germline V gene. V gave up 1 base and J gave up 9 bases, with 19 bases separating them. The CDR3 sequence is 15 residues long. CDR3 sequence (DNA): TGCGCCAGCAGCTTGTGGGACGGTGGGGACTCGGCCCAGTACTTC. Translated, it gives CASSLWDGGDSAQYF.

A few counts support this clone. The V call is TRBV5-6, the J call TRBJ1-1, with a possible D match to TRBD1 (5 bases). The germline gives CDR1 SGHDT, CDR2 YYEEEE. The CDR3 has 15 residues. Trimming cost V 5 bases and J 0 bases, with 14 bases left between them. The CDR3 here is CASRDQGTMNTEAFF. The DNA for the CDR3 is TGTGCCAGCAGGGATCAGGGAACCATGAACACTGAAGCTTTCTTT.

This clone was counted between two and nine times. The V and J genes are TRBV6-1 and TRBJ1-1; 11 nucleotides match TRBD1. The CDR3 totals 14 residues. With 6 bases clipped from V and 5 bases from J, the junction kept 5 bases outside the gene matches. CDR1 MNHNS and CDR2 SASEGT come from the germline V gene. CDR3 bases: TGTGCCAGCAGGGCCGGGACAGGGGGGACTGAAGCTTTCTTT. It specifies CASRAGTGGTEAFF.

V usage is TRBV28 and J usage is TRBJ2-5; D call uncertain. CDR3 size: 14 residues. Germline V gives CDR1 MDHEN, CDR2 SYDVKM. V lost 3 bases, J lost 5 bases, and 13 bases lay in between. The chain's CDR3 is CASSFMDPGETQYF. As DNA, the CDR3 is TGTGCCAGCAGTTTCATGGATCCCGGGGAGACCCAGTACTTC.

This clone was observed a single time. The rearrangement joins TRBV7-2 to TRBJ1-3; 9 bases are shared with TRBD1. The CDR3 length is 15 residues. Germline trimming cut 5 bases from V and 9 bases from J; bases unmatched to any gene: 11. CDR1 is SGHTA and CDR2 is FQGNSA in the germline V gene. The CDR3 bases are TGTGCCAGCAGCCTAGGGACAGGGCTATCCAGCACCATATATTTT. Translating it yields CASSLGTGLSSTIYF.

This rearrangement joins TRBV6-6 to TRBJ1-1, with 8 bases lining up with TRBD1. The CDR3 has 11 residues. The germline V gene has CDR1 MNHNY and CDR2 SVGAGI (reference sequence). The junction had 6 bases not matched to a gene; V was cut back by 6 bases and J by 12 bases. CDR3: CASSLGQGTFF. In DNA, the CDR3 is TGTGCCAGCAGCCTCGGACAGGGAACTTTCTTT.

This chain connects TRBV7-3 to TRBJ2-1; 13 positions agree with TRBD2. CDR1 and CDR2 from the germline V gene are SGHTA and FQGTGA. V dropped 5 bases and J dropped 8; count of bases not matched to a gene: 9. The CDR3 runs to 16 residues. As DNA, the CDR3 is TGTGCCAGCAGCCAAGGGGCTGGGACTAGCGGGGATGAGCAGTTCTTC. Amino acids: CASSQGAGTSGDEQFF.

The chain combines TRBV14 with TRBJ1-1; TRBD1 aligns across 7 bases. V lost 2 bases and J lost 5; bases outside the gene matches: 2. The length of the CDR3 is 13 residues. Germline V gives CDR1 SGHDN, CDR2 FVKESK. The CDR3 nucleotides read TGTGCCAGCAGCCAATACAGGGGAACTGAAGCTTTCTTT. Encoded protein: CASSQYRGTEAFF.

The CDR3, as DNA: TGTGCCAGCAGTGATGACGGGAACTATGGCTACACCTTC. This gives the protein CASSDDGNYGYTF. The chain employs TRBV2 and TRBJ1-2; D is unclear. Trimming left V 3 bases short and J 2 bases short, with 7 bases between. The germline V gene encodes CDR1 SNHLY and CDR2 FYNNEI. The CDR3 runs to 13 residues. The complete variable domain, with remaining parts taken from reference TRBV2 and TRBJ1-2, reads EPEVTQTPSHQVTQMGQEVILRCVPISNHLYFYWYRQILGQKVEFLVSFYNNEISEKSEIFDDQFSVERPDGSNFTLKIRSTKLEDSAMYFCASSDDGNYGYTFGSGTRLTVV.

This clone came up a few times. The V and J genes are TRBV10-2 and TRBJ1-5; no firm D call. The V gene's germline CDR1 is WSHSY and CDR2 SAAADI. V lost 2 bases and J lost 6, with 11 bases in between. The CDR3 extends over 14 amino acids. CDR3 sequence reads: CASSEAGSGQPQHF. The CDR3 DNA follows: TGCGCCAGCAGTGAGGCTGGGAGCGGTCAGCCCCAGCATTTT.